Each of the 29 T cell receptor beta chains below was sequenced from the same sample in a study of blood T cell repertoires in COVID-19. TCRdb's copy holds only in-frame clones and misses some; the assay was immunoSEQ multiplex PCR. The table lists over 40,000 clones, 90% of them singletons. Sequenced sample: peripheral blood. The origin of the receptors is a woman of 80 years or more with acute or convalescent COVID-19.

This clone was detected only a few times. This chain connects TRBV9 to TRBJ2-7; D is possibly TRBD1 (7 bases). The germline V gene has CDR1 SGDLS and CDR2 YYNGEE. CDR3 length: 15 residues. V was clipped by 4 bases and J by 5 bases, with 19 bases between them. CDR3 region: CASSPRDRPAHEQYF. CDR3 sequence (DNA): TGTGCCAGCAGCCCGCGGGACAGACCTGCCCACGAGCAGTACTTC.

V is TRBV28 and J is TRBJ2-1, with 12 positions matching TRBD2. This CDR3 has 19 amino acids. From germline, CDR1 is MDHEN and CDR2 SYDVKM. Germline trimming cut 5 bases from V and 2 bases from J; bases unmatched to any gene: 13. The CDR3 sequence is CASSPGLAGYRGTYNEQFF. CDR3 in DNA: TGTGCCAGCAGTCCAGGACTAGCGGGATATAGGGGGACCTACAATGAGCAGTTCTTC.

V usage is TRBV6-5 and J usage is TRBJ2-7, with 7 bases fitting TRBD1. Germline V gene data show CDR1 as MNHEY and CDR2 as SVGAGI. V shed 4 bases, J shed 7 bases, and the junction held 4 bases outside the gene matches. The CDR3 runs 12 residues. In DNA form, the CDR3 reads TGTGCCAGCAGTTTAGGGGGCGGGGAGCAGTACTTC. It specifies CASSLGGGEQYF.

The J gene is TRBJ1-2, the V gene TRBV9, with TRBD1 as a possible D gene (5 bases). In germline, CDR1 is SGDLS, CDR2 YYNGEE. This CDR3 spans 14 amino acids. The V end was cut by 5 bases, the J end by 5 bases, with 16 bases between. The CDR3 bases are TGTGCCAGCAGTCCCATCCCAGGGCCTTATGGCTACACCTTC. Amino acids: CASSPIPGPYGYTF.

The gene calls are TRBV19 and TRBJ2-3, with 15 bases that match TRBD2. The CDR3 runs to 18 residues. Trimming at V came to 5 bases and at J to 2 bases, leaving 8 bases not matched to a gene. Looked up from germline, CDR1 is LNHDA and CDR2 is SQIVND (reference sequence). CDR3 nucleotides: TGTGCCAGTAGTTTCGGGACTAGCGGGGGGCCAAACACAGATACGCAGTATTTT. This sequence encodes CASSFGTSGGPNTDTQYF. Looking up the rest from reference TRBV19 and TRBJ2-3 gives the full variable domain: DGGITQSPKYLFRKEGQNVTLSCEQNLNHDAMYWYRQDPGQGLRLIYYSQIVNDFQKGDIAEGYSVSREKKESFPLTVTSAQKNPTAFYLCASSFGTSGGPNTDTQYFGPGTRLTVL.

CDR3 nucleotides: TGTGCCAGCACCTCTTTTGCGGGAGCGAACACCGGGGAGCTGTTTTTT. Translated, it gives CASTSFAGANTGELFF. V is TRBV11-2 and J is TRBJ2-2; 7 bases fit TRBD2. Germline trimming cut 7 bases from V and 0 bases from J; bases unmatched to any gene: 8. In germline, CDR1 is SGHAT, CDR2 FQNNGV. The CDR3 is 16 amino acids.

The rearrangement uses TRBV11-2 and TRBJ2-1; TRBD1 agrees at 7 bases. CDR1 and CDR2 (germline): SGHAT, FQNNGV. Trimming took 6 bases from V and 4 from J; bases not matched to a gene: 3. The CDR3 covers 13 residues. CDR3 DNA sequence: TGTGCCAGCAGTAGGACAGGATACAATGAGCAGTTCTTC. Protein product: CASSRTGYNEQFF.

The V call is TRBV2, the J call TRBJ1-4, with D possibly being TRBD1 (5 bases). The germline V gene encodes CDR1 SNHLY and CDR2 FYNNEI. Trimming took 3 bases from V and 1 from J, leaving 9 bases between them. The CDR3 contains 15 residues. The DNA of the CDR3 is TGTGCCAGCAGTGAGCAGGGCCTAACTAATGAAAAACTGTTTTTT. It specifies CASSEQGLTNEKLFF. The whole variable domain, remainder taken from reference TRBV2 and TRBJ1-4, is EPEVTQTPSHQVTQMGQEVILRCVPISNHLYFYWYRQILGQKVEFLVSFYNNEISEKSEIFDDQFSVERPDGSNFTLKIRSTKLEDSAMYFCASSEQGLTNEKLFFGSGTQLSVL.

The genes are TRBV10-3 and TRBJ1-5; the match to TRBD1 covers 12 bases. The CDR3 runs 19 residues. The junction had 10 bases not matched to a gene; V was cut back by 3 bases and J by 1 base. CDR1 and CDR2 from the germline V gene are ENHRY and SYGVKD. The CDR3 here is CAISELGTGGVGSNQPQHF. The CDR3 nucleotides are TGTGCCATCAGTGAATTGGGGACAGGGGGCGTAGGAAGCAATCAGCCCCAGCATTTT.

The chain carries TRBV30 and TRBJ1-2; tentative D call: TRBD1 (5 bases). The V end was cut by 4 bases, the J end by 7 bases, with 10 bases between. The CDR3 extends over 11 amino acids. Looked up from germline, CDR1 is GTSNPN and CDR2 is SVGIG (reference sequence). CDR3: CAWTQGRGYTF. DNA of the CDR3: TGTGCCTGGACTCAGGGTCGTGGCTACACCTTC.

V usage is TRBV12-3 or TRBV12-4 and J usage is TRBJ1-1; weak D call: TRBD1 (5 bases). Trimming left V 11 bases short and J 1 base short, with 11 bases between. The CDR3 extends over 12 amino acids. The chain's CDR3 is CAAGRGNTEAFF. The CDR3 DNA reads TGTGCCGCGGGGCGGGGGAACACTGAAGCTTTCTTT.

The chain uses TRBV7-9 and TRBJ1-1; tentatively, D is TRBD1 (6 bases). Per germline, CDR1 SEHNR and CDR2 FQNEAQ (reference sequence). The CDR3 consists of 14 residues. V was pared by 3 bases and J by 5 bases, with 13 bases between. The CDR3 nucleotides are TGTGCCAGCAGCTTCCAGGGGCAGGGGACTGAAGCTTTCTTT. Protein sequence: CASSFQGQGTEAFF.

The chain links TRBV5-1 to TRBJ1-2, with D unclear. Per the germline V gene, CDR1 is SGHRS and CDR2 is YFSETQ. V shed 4 bases and J shed 5 bases, with 9 bases lying between them. The CDR3 spans 12 residues. The DNA for the CDR3 is TGCGCCAGCAGCCCCGATCGGTATGGCTACACCTTC. It codes for CASSPDRYGYTF.

The V gene is TRBV30, the J gene TRBJ1-3, with TRBD1 as a possible D gene (6 bases). V was clipped by 2 bases and J by 0 bases, with 11 bases between them. CDR1 and CDR2 from the germline V gene are GTSNPN and SVGIG (reference sequence). The CDR3 has 15 amino acids. The CDR3 loop is CAWSRDRSSGNTIYF. The CDR3 DNA reads TGTGCCTGGAGTCGAGACAGGAGCTCTGGAAACACCATATATTTT.

The V call is TRBV7-9, the J call TRBJ2-2; 9 positions agree with TRBD2. The CDR3 contains 16 residues. CDR1 and CDR2 from the germline V gene are SEHNR and FQNEAQ (reference sequence). After removal of 3 bases from V and 4 bases from J, the junction contained 6 bases not matched to a gene. CDR3 protein: CASSFGTSPLTGELFF. CDR3 nucleotide sequence: TGTGCCAGCAGCTTTGGGACTAGCCCGCTCACCGGGGAGCTGTTTTTT.

The genes are TRBV28 and TRBJ1-2; TRBD1 might be the D (5 bases). V gave up 2 bases and J gave up 4 bases, with 14 bases separating them. The CDR3 is made up of 15 amino acids. Per germline, CDR1 MDHEN and CDR2 SYDVKM. CDR3 protein: CASSLGGARSYGYTF. In DNA, the CDR3 is TGTGCCAGCAGTTTAGGTGGGGCGCGCAGCTATGGCTACACCTTC.

The chain is built from TRBV6-2 or TRBV6-3 and TRBJ2-2; TRBD2 is a possible D gene (5 bases). The CDR3 consists of 17 residues. V was trimmed by 2 bases and J by 4 bases, leaving 17 bases between them. Looked up from germline, CDR1 is MNHEY and CDR2 is SVGEGT. The CDR3 spells CASSYVLLRGPTGELFF. CDR3 DNA: TGTGCCAGCAGTTACGTTTTGTTACGGGGTCCCACCGGGGAGCTGTTTTTT.

The gene calls are TRBV11-2 and TRBJ2-3; D is unclear. The CDR3 covers 13 residues. V gave up 1 base and J gave up 6 bases, with 8 bases separating them. Germline V CDR1 and CDR2: SGHAT, FQNNGV. The CDR3 loop is CASSLGPVDTQYF. In nucleotides, the CDR3 is TGTGCCAGCAGCTTAGGTCCCGTGGATACGCAGTATTTT. The variable domain in full, completed from reference TRBV11-2 and TRBJ2-3, reads EAGVAQSPRYKIIEKRQSVAFWCNPISGHATLYWYQQILGQGPKLLIQFQNNGVVDDSQLPKDRFSAERLKGVDSTLKIQPAKLEDSAVYLCASSLGPVDTQYFGPGTRLTVL.

The chain is built from TRBV7-3 and TRBJ2-1; D gene unclear. Trimming shortened V by 1 base and J by 3 bases, and 10 bases separated the two germline ends. Germline loops: CDR1 SGHTA, CDR2 FQGTGA. This CDR3 has 15 amino acids. This chain's CDR3 is CASSLNPPSYNEQFF. The CDR3 region has the DNA TGTGCCAGCAGCTTAAACCCTCCTAGCTACAATGAGCAGTTCTTC.

The chain joins TRBV5-1 to TRBJ2-3; D uncertain. This CDR3 region has 13 residues. The germline V and J ends were trimmed by 4 bases and 0 bases, with 6 bases remaining between them. Germline assignment: CDR1 SGHRS and CDR2 YFSETQ. The CDR3 loop is CASSPSSTDTQYF. As DNA, the CDR3 is TGCGCCAGCAGCCCGTCTAGCACAGATACGCAGTATTTT.

The CDR3 loop reads CASSWAGQETQYF. CDR3 in DNA: TGTGCCAGTAGTTGGGCAGGCCAAGAGACCCAGTACTTC. V usage is TRBV19 and J usage is TRBJ2-5; D is unclear. The CDR3 extends over 13 amino acids. V gave up 5 bases and J gave up 1 base, with 8 bases separating them. In germline, CDR1 is LNHDA, CDR2 SQIVND (reference sequence).

The CDR3, as DNA: TGTGCCAGCACCCCACCTCGACAGGCTAGCGGCTACACCTTC. Translated, it gives CASTPPRQASGYTF. The V call is TRBV7-9, the J call TRBJ1-2; a possible D gene is TRBD1 (6 bases). This CDR3 is built from 14 residues. V lost 7 bases to trimming and J lost 8 bases, with 20 bases between them. The germline V gene has CDR1 SEHNR and CDR2 FQNEAQ (reference sequence).

This chain connects TRBV15 to TRBJ1-5, with TRBD1 matching over 8 bases. V dropped 5 bases and J dropped 5; count of bases not matched to a gene: 14. The germline V gene encodes CDR1 LNHNV and CDR2 YYDKDF (reference sequence). The CDR3 runs 17 residues. CDR3 sequence reads: CATSPSPGGQGHQPQHF. In nucleotides, the CDR3 is TGTGCCACCAGCCCATCCCCCGGCGGACAGGGACATCAGCCCCAGCATTTT.

V usage is TRBV10-3 and J usage is TRBJ2-7; a possible D gene is TRBD2 (6 bases). This CDR3 contains 15 residues. The germline V gene encodes CDR1 ENHRY and CDR2 SYGVKD. Trimming took off 4 bases at V and 0 bases at J, with 13 bases between the two ends. DNA of the CDR3: TGTGCCATCAGTGCAGGGACCGGGAGCTCCTACGAGCAGTACTTC. The encoded protein is CAISAGTGSSYEQYF.

This chain joins TRBV29-1 and TRBJ1-2, with 8 bases lining up with TRBD1. Germline V gives CDR1 SQVTM, CDR2 ANQGSEA. V lost 7 bases to trimming and J lost 6 bases; unmatched junction nucleotides: 7. This CDR3 is built from 12 residues. CDR3 coding DNA: TGCAGCGCCCTGACAGGGGCTCATGGCTACACCTTC. Its protein is CSALTGAHGYTF.

The V call is TRBV11-2, the J call TRBJ2-7; 10 bases fit TRBD1. Germline assignment: CDR1 SGHAT and CDR2 FQNNGV. The CDR3 consists of 17 residues. V was pared by 2 bases and J by 5 bases, with 12 bases of the junction left unmatched. In nucleotides, the CDR3 is TGTGCCAGCAGCTTAAGAGGGGGGACAGGGGTAAGAAACGAGCAGTACTTC. Its protein is CASSLRGGTGVRNEQYF.

The chain is built from TRBV6-2 or TRBV6-3 and TRBJ2-7; TRBD1 matches 8 bases. The CDR3 is 15 amino acids. Germline V gives CDR1 MNHEY, CDR2 SVGEGT. After removal of 2 bases from V and 2 bases from J, the junction contained 5 bases not matched to a gene. The CDR3 loop is CASSYGGTGTYEQYF. CDR3 sequence (DNA): TGTGCCAGCAGTTACGGTGGGACAGGCACCTACGAGCAGTACTTC.

Only one count was recorded for this clone. The chain couples TRBV4-1 to TRBJ1-1; 7 bases agree with TRBD1. Germline V CDR1 and CDR2: MGHRA, YSYEKL. The CDR3 length is 15 residues. V lost 4 bases to trimming and J lost 8 bases; unmatched junction nucleotides: 13. For the CDR3, the DNA is TGCGCCAGCAGCCCCATTGACAGGGTAGATTCGGAAGCTTTCTTT. It specifies CASSPIDRVDSEAFF.

The chain uses TRBV15 and TRBJ1-5; D is uncertain. Trimming cost V 2 bases and J 9 bases, with 23 bases left between them. Germline CDR1 and CDR2: LNHNV and YYDKDF (reference sequence). This CDR3 has 17 residues. CDR3 sequence: CATSRSPLRGGSGPQHF. The CDR3 DNA reads TGTGCCACCAGCAGATCCCCCTTGCGAGGCGGCTCTGGGCCCCAGCATTTT.